This T cell receptor (beta chain) derives from a study of blood T cell repertoires in COVID-19. Study-wide context: Acute and convalescent COVID-19 specimens originated in the United States, Italy and Spain. Sources were T cells, B-cell-depleted T cells, or PBMCs; the material itself was cDNA or gDNA.

Per the authors' pipeline: The assay estimated nucleated cells by amplifying reference gene primers. Sequencing was performed with immunoSEQ multiplex PCR; in TCRdb, only in-frame clones are kept and a portion is missing. From that table come the V and J calls and clone size; the DNA was used to work out D and trimming. The table lists a few hundred thousand clones, about 90% of them singletons, with approximately 12% in the top ten. V was cut by 5 bases and J by 3 bases, with 8 bases left in between. Germline values: CDR1 SEHNR, CDR2 FQNEAQ (reference sequence). The CDR3 spans 13 residues. A note on this clone: This same CDR3 is encoded by further DNA sequences in the sample.

This clonotype was obtained from a woman aged 18-29 years who had recovered from COVID-19. The chain uses TRBV7-9 and TRBJ2-1, with a tentative D call TRBD1 (6 bases). The source material was peripheral blood. As DNA, the CDR3 is TGTGCCAGCAGCCCGGACAGCTACAATGAGCAGTTCTTC. This encodes CASSPDSYNEQFF.